What follows is one T cell receptor beta chain and its context. This clone's antigen is unknown. Qualities for individual bases were not recorded, and no much larger clone is one base off. This entry comes from a study of blood T cell repertoires in COVID-19 (dated by TCRdb to the early 2020s). As for the study more broadly: Samples covering the acute and convalescent phases of COVID-19 were provided by collaborators in the United States, Italy and Spain. Where HLA class I and class II types were available, the types were taken from metadata supplied by the sample provider, not from assay-based typing. The dataset comprised deeply sampled blood TCRbeta repertoires from subjects exposed to, actively infected with, or recovered from COVID-19. The prospective study material was composed of cDNA or gDNA derived from T cells, B-cell-depleted T cells, or PBMCs. Samples were obtained from the ongoing ImmuneRACE study (first 160 participants) and from 1,254 subjects provided by 6 global collaborators. Nearly every sample came with metadata listing a de-identified subject ID, COVID-19 status, age in years and sex. The repertoires were released in a freely available public database meant as a resource for research on the immune response to SARS-CoV-2.

TCRbeta CDR3 regions were amplified from genomic DNA by means of the immunoSEQ Assay, a bias-controlled multiplex PCR. The paper's data handling went like this. The number of nucleated cells in each sample was estimated by amplification of reference gene primers within the assay. To quantify the absolute abundance of each unique TCRbeta CDR3 rearrangement, sequence reads were collapsed and filtered. Productive Simpson clonality was computed per sample as the square root of Simpson's diversity index over productive rearrangements. TCRdb re-hosts the immuneACCESS table, in-frame sequences only. Its copies lack some clones; in the studies checked, an unresolved V gene accounts for under half of them, and the cause for the rest is not known. D and trimming were read from the DNA, whereas the V and J calls and clone size are those reported in that table. This sample lists 50,000 to 75,000 clones; around 81% were detected once. The ten most abundant clones make up approximately 30% of the sample.

The collaborating institutions used their own protocols to collect whole blood in K2EDTA tubes. For TCRbeta analysis, collaborator samples were shipped as frozen whole blood, as isolated PBMCs, or as DNA extracted from either sample type. Broader findings and caveats from the paper: The quantity of clinical and demographic metadata differed by source and by participant and was supplied without curation.

Spanning cysteine to phenylalanine, the CDR3 consists of 14 amino acids. Just CDR3 DNA is preserved here, 42 bases in frame from base 1. V is cut by 0 bases and J by 11 bases, and the space between the germline ends is 16 bases. According to the germline V gene, CDR1 reads MNHEY and CDR2 reads SVGEGT. The chain links TRBV6-2 or TRBV6-3 with TRBJ1-1; too little of a D gene remains to name it. The material sequenced was peripheral blood. The TCR comes from a woman older than 75 with active or convalescent COVID-19. CDR3 reads: CASSYSNPGMIAFF. Read as DNA, the sequence is TGTGCCAGCAGTTACTCGAATCCCGGGATGATCGCTTTCTTT.